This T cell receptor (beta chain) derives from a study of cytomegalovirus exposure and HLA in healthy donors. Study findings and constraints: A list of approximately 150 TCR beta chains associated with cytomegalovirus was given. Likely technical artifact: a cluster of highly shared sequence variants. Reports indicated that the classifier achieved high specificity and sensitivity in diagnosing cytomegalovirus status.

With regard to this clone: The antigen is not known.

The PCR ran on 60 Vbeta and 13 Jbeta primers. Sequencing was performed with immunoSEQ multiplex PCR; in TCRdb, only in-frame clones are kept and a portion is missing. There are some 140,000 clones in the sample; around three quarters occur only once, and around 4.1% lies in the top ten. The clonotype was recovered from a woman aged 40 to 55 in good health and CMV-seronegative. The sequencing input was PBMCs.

CDR3 sequence (DNA): TGTGCCAGTAGTCTAGGACTAGCCGAGAACACCGGGGAGCTGTTTTTT. Its protein is CASSLGLAENTGELFF. The chain recombines TRBV19 with TRBJ2-2; 8 bases fit TRBD2. The length of the CDR3 is 16 residues. V dropped 5 bases and J dropped 1; count of bases not matched to a gene: 6. Germline CDR1 LNHDA, CDR2 SQIVND (reference sequence).